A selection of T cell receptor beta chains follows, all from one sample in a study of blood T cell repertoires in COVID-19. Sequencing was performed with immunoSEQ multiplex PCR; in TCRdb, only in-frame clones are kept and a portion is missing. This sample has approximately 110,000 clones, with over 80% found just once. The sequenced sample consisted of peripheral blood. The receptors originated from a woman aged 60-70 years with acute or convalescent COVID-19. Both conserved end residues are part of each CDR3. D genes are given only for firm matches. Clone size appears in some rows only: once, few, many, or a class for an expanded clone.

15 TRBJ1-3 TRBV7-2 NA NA CASSWGLDSGNTIYF TGTGCCAGCAGCTGGGGACTCGACTCTGGAAACACCATATATTTT
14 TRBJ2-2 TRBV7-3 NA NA CASSADYNTGELFF TGTGCCAGCAGCGCCGACTACAACACCGGGGAGCTGTTTTTT
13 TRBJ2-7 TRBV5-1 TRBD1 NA CASSRRDSYEQYF TGCGCCAGCAGCCGAAGGGACAGCTACGAGCAGTACTTC
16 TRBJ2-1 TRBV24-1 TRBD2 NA CATSDIGLAGGREQFF TGTGCCACCAGTGACATTGGACTAGCGGGAGGTAGAGAGCAGTTCTTC
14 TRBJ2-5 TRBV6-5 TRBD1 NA CASSVQGGKETQYF TGTGCCAGCAGCGTACAGGGGGGTAAAGAGACCCAGTACTTC
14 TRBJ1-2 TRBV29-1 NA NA CSVEDPGSNYGYTF TGCAGCGTTGAAGATCCAGGCAGCAACTATGGCTACACCTTC
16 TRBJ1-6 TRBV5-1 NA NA CASSLIAGQSNSPLHF TGCGCCAGCAGCTTGATCGCCGGACAGAGCAATTCACCCCTCCACTTT
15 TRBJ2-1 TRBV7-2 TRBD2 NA CASSHPPSGDNEQFF TGTGCCAGCAGCCACCCCCCTAGCGGTGACAATGAGCAGTTCTTC
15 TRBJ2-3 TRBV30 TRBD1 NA CAWSDEDRAGDTQYF TGTGCCTGGAGTGACGAGGACAGGGCCGGGGATACGCAGTATTTT
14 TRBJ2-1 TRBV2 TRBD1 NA CASKSDRNNNEQFF TGTGCCAGCAAGTCGGACAGGAACAACAATGAGCAGTTCTTC
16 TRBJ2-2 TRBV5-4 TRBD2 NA CASSLAASGRTGELFF TGTGCCAGCAGCTTGGCGGCTAGCGGGAGGACCGGGGAGCTGTTTTTT
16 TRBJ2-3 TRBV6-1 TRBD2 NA CASSAGTSGGASTQYF TGTGCCAGCAGTGCCGGGACTAGCGGGGGGGCCTCTACGCAGTATTTT
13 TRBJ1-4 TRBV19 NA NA CATNRDYRGKLFF TGTGCCACTAACCGGGACTATCGAGGAAAACTGTTTTTT
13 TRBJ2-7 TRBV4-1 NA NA CASSLERYYEQYF TGCGCCAGCAGCCTAGAGCGGTACTACGAGCAGTACTTC
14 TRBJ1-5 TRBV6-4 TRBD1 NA CASRDGTANQPQHF TGTGCCAGCAGAGACGGGACAGCGAATCAGCCCCAGCATTTT
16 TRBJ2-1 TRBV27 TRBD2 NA CASSLNPAGVFNEQFF TGTGCCAGCAGTTTAAACCCTGCGGGAGTCTTCAATGAGCAGTTCTTC
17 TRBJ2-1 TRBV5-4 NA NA CASSSGTGGTWDNEQFF TGTGCCAGCAGCTCGGGGACTGGCGGGACGTGGGACAATGAGCAGTTCTTC
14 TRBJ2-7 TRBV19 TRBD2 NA CASSGGRTSYEQYF TGTGCCAGTAGCGGCGGGAGGACCTCCTACGAGCAGTACTTC
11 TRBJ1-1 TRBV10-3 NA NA CAISEAGEAFF TGTGCCATCAGTGAGGCAGGGGAAGCTTTCTTT
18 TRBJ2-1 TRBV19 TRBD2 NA CASSRRGSGLAGVWEQFF TGTGCCAGTAGCCGAAGGGGCTCGGGACTAGCGGGAGTTTGGGAGCAGTTCTTC
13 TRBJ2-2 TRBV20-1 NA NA CSASQGRSGELFF TGCAGTGCTAGTCAGGGTAGATCCGGGGAGCTGTTTTTT
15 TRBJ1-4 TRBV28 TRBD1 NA CASRDPGQALEKLFF TGTGCCAGCAGGGACCCGGGACAGGCCCTTGAAAAACTGTTTTTT
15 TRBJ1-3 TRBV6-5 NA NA CASSRDWSSGNTIYF TGTGCCAGCAGTCGAGACTGGAGCTCTGGAAACACCATATATTTT
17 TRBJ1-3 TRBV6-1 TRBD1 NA CASSEGGQGARGNTIYF TGTGCCAGCAGTGAAGGAGGACAGGGGGCGCGGGGAAACACCATATATTTT
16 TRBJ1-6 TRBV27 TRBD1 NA CASRRDRGLLNSPLHF TGTGCCAGCAGGAGGGACAGGGGGCTGTTGAATTCACCCCTCCACTTT
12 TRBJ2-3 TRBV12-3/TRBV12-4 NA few CASSFFPDTQYF TGTGCCAGCAGTTTCTTTCCAGATACGCAGTATTTT
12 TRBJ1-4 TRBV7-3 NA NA CASSGPGLWVFF TGTGCCAGCAGCGGACCGGGACTTTGGGTGTTTTTT
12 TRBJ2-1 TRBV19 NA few CASSRQDNEQFF TGTGCCAGTAGTCGACAGGACAATGAGCAGTTCTTC
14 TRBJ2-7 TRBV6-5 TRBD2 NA CARAPGLSPYEQYF TGTGCCAGAGCACCGGGACTATCCCCCTACGAGCAGTACTTC
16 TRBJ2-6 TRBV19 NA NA CASSMTGVAGANVLTF TGTGCCAGTAGTATGACAGGTGTTGCCGGGGCCAACGTCCTGACTTTC
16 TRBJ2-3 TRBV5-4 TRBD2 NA CASSPPPGGPTDTQYF TGTGCCAGCAGCCCCCCCCCGGGAGGGCCGACGGATACGCAGTATTTT
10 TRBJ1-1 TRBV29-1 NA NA CSVGPTEAFF TGCAGCGTTGGTCCAACTGAAGCTTTCTTT
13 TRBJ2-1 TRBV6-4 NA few CASSSGLYNEQFF TGTGCCAGCAGTTCGGGACTTTACAATGAGCAGTTCTTC